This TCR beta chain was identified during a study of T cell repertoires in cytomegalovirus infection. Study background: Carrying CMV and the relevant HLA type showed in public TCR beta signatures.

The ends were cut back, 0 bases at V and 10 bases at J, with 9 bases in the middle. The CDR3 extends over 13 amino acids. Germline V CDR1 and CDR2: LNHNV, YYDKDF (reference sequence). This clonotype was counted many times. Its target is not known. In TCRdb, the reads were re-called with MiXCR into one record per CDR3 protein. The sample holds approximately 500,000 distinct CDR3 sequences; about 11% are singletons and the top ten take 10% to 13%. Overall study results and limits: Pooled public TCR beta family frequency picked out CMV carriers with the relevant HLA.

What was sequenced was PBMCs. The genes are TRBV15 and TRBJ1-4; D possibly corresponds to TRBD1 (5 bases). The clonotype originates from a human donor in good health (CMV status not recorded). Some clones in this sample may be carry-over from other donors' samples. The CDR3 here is CATSRDRVGKLFF. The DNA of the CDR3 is TGTGCCACCAGCAGAGACAGGGTGGGAAAACTGTTTTTT.